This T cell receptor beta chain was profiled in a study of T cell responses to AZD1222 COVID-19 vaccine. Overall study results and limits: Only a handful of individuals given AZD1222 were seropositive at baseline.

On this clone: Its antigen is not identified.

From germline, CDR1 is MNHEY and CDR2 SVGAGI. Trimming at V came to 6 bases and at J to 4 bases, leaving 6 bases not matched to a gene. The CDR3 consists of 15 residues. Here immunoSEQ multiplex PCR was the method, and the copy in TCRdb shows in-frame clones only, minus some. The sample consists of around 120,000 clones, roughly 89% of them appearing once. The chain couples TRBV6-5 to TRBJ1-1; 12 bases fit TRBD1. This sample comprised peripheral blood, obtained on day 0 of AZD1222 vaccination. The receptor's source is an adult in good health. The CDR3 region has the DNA TGTGCCAGCAGACCCGGGACAGGGGGCATCACTGAAGCTTTCTTT. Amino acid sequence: CASRPGTGGITEAFF.